This TCR beta chain was recorded in a study of STAT5B mutations in CD4+ large granular lymphocyte leukemia. Study results and caveats: Without putative leukemic clones, patient CD4-sorted repertoires remained more clonal than healthy CD4+ repertoires.

As to this clone: Its antigen is not known.

The CDR3 extends over 16 amino acids. Looked up from germline, CDR1 is KGHSH and CDR2 is LQKENI. The V end lost 0 bases, the J end lost 4 bases, and 12 bases lay between the germline ends. Produced via immunoSEQ multiplex PCR; TCRdb's table is partial and in-frame only. This sample has almost 20,000 clones; about 81% occur once, and the top ten carry about 13%. The chain uses TRBV18 and TRBJ1-4, with a possible D match to TRBD1 (5 bases). This receptor was taken from a human donor in good health. The sequencing sample was made of CD4+ T cells from blood buffy coats. This CDR3 reads CASSPPRAGSNEKLFF. CDR3 bases: TGTGCCAGCTCACCACCGAGGGCAGGGAGTAATGAAAAACTGTTTTTT.